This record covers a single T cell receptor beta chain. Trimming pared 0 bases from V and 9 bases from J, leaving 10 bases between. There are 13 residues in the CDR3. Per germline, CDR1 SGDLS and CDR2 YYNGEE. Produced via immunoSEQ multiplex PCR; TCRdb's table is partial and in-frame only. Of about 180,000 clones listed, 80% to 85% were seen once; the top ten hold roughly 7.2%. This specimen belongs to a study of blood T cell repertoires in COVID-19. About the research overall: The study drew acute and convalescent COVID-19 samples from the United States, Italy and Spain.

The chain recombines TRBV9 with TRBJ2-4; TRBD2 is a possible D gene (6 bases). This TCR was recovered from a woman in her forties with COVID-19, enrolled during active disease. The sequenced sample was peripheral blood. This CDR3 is CASSVEEGIIQYF. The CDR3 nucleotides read TGTGCCAGCAGCGTAGAGGAGGGGATCATTCAGTACTTC. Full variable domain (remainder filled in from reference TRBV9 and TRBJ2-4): DSGVTQTPKHLITATGQRVTLRCSPRSGDLSVYWYQQSLDQGLQFLIQYYNGEERAKGNILERFSAQQFPDLHSELNLSSLELGDSALYFCASSVEEGIIQYFGAGTRLSVL.